The source of this T cell receptor beta chain is a study of shared clonotypes between healthy human individuals. Generated by immunoSEQ multiplex PCR, the TCRdb table keeps only in-frame clones and is missing some. The repertoire includes about 1,800,000 clones, about 95% of them detected once, and 1% to 1.5% sits in the top ten. Naive CD8 cells comprised CD45RO-negative, CCR7-positively selected cells, excluding terminally differentiated effector memory CD45RA+ cells. Germline lookup yields CDR1 GTSNPN and CDR2 SVGIG (reference sequence). The CDR3 is 18 residues long. Trimming took 3 bases from V and 0 from J; bases not matched to a gene: 15.

The rearrangement links TRBV30 to TRBJ2-7; TRBD2 aligns across 9 bases. This clonotype was sampled from a man aged 18 to 30 in good health. Sample: naive CD8+ T cells sorted from blood. The CDR3 reads CAWRVGSRSGRPSYEQYF. CDR3 coding DNA: TGTGCCTGGAGGGTCGGGTCGAGGAGCGGGAGGCCCTCCTACGAGCAGTACTTC.